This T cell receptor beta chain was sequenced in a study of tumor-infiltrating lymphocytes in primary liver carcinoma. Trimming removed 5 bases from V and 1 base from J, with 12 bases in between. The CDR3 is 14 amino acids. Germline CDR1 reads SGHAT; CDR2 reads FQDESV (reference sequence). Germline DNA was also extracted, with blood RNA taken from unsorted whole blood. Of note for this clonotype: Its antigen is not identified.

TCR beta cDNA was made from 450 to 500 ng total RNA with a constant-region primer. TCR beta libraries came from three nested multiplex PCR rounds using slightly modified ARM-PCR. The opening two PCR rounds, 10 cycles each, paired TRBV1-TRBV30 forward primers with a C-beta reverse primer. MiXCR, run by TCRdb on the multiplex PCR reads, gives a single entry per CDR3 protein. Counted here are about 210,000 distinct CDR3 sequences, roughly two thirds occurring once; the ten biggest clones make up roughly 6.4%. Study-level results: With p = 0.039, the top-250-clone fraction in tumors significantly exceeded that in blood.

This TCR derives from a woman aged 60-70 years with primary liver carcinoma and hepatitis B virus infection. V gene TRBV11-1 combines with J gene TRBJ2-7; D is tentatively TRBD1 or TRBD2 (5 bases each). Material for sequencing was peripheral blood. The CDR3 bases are TGTGCCAGCAGCCTTTACGGGACGTCCTACGAGCAGTACTTC. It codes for CASSLYGTSYEQYF. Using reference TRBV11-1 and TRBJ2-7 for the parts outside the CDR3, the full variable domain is EAEVAQSPRYKITEKSQAVAFWCDPISGHATLYWYRQILGQGPELLVQFQDESVVDDSQLPKDRFSAERLKGVDSTLKIQPAELGDSAMYLCASSLYGTSYEQYFGPGTRLTVT.